Sequencing of this T cell receptor beta chain was carried out in a study of blood T cell repertoires in COVID-19. The wider study: Acute-phase and convalescent COVID-19 samples originated in the United States, Italy and Spain. The cDNA or gDNA used as material had been derived from T cells, B-cell-depleted T cells, or PBMCs.

The germline V gene encodes CDR1 SGHVS and CDR2 FQNEAQ. CDR3 size: 16 residues. Trimming took 2 bases from V and 0 from J, leaving 11 bases between them. Per the original methods: Reference gene primers were amplified, and this amplification served to estimate nucleated cell counts. Produced via immunoSEQ multiplex PCR; TCRdb's table is partial and in-frame only. The DNA was the basis for D and trimming; V, J and clone size are from that table. The table shows about 330,000 clones, with around 89% occurring only once. This receptor was taken from a woman between 50 and 59 years old with active or convalescent COVID-19. Sequenced input: peripheral blood. The chain links TRBV7-8 to TRBJ2-1; D might be TRBD2 (5 bases). CDR3 nucleotides: TGTGCCAGCAGCTTATGGTGGGAGAGCTCCTACAATGAGCAGTTCTTC. Protein product: CASSLWWESSYNEQFF.